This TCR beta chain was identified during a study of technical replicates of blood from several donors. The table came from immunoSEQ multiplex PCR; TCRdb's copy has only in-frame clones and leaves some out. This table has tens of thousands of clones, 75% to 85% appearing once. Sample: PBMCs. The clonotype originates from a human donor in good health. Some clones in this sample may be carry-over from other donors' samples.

This CDR3 reads CASSPGTTNTGELFF. The CDR3, as DNA: TGTGCCAGCTCCCCCGGGACAACGAACACCGGGGAGCTGTTTTTT. The rearrangement joins TRBV11-3 to TRBJ2-2; possible D gene TRBD1, 6 bases. The CDR3 contains 15 residues. V lost 8 bases, J lost 0 bases, and 13 bases lay in between. Germline V gene data show CDR1 as SGHNT and CDR2 as YENEEA.